This T cell receptor beta chain was captured by sequencing in a study of regulatory T cells in long-lasting Graves disease. Time point in this sample: newly diagnosed GD, antithyroid drugs for less than 3 months. RNA extracted from PBMCs served as the sequencing template. Collection of peripheral blood (about 10 milliliters) was done using EDTA tubes. Construction of TCR beta libraries relied on iRepertoire HTBI primers and on Arm-PCR targeting CDR3 regions. Original handling: Identified across the samples were 62 TRBV segments and around 14 TRBJ segments. TCRdb re-derived calls from the multiplex PCR reads in MiXCR, one entry per CDR3 protein. The V and J calls come from TCRdb's annotation, not from the publication. The sample includes more than 300,000 distinct CDR3 sequences, around a sixth of them seen just once. This clonotype appeared many times. CDR3 size: 16 residues. The ends lost 5 bases at V and 4 bases at J; junction bases unmatched: 14. The germline gives CDR1 DFQATT, CDR2 SNEGSKA (reference sequence).

This receptor was taken from a female donor with Graves disease. This chain joins TRBV20-1 and TRBJ2-7; TRBD1 agrees at 10 bases. The sequences come from peripheral blood mononuclear cells (PBMCs), collected at new diagnosis, from a patient treated with antithyroid drugs. CDR3 region: CSAAAPRQGAGYEQYF. In DNA, the CDR3 is TGCAGTGCTGCCGCTCCGAGACAGGGGGCTGGGTACGAGCAGTACTTC.